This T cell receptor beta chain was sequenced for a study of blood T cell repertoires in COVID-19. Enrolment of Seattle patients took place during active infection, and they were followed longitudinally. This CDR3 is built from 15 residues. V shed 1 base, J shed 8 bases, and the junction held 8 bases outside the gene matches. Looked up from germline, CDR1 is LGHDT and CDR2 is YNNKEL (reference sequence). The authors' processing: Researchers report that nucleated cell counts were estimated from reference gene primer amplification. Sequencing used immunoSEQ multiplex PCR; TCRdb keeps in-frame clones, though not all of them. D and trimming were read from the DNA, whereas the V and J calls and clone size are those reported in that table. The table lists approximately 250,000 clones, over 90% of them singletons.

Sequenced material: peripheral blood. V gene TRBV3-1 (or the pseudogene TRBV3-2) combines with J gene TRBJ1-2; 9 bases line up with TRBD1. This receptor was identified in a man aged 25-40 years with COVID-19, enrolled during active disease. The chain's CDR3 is CASSQGPQGARGYTF. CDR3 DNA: TGTGCCAGCAGCCAAGGCCCACAGGGGGCGCGAGGCTACACCTTC.